The 5 T cell receptor beta chains below all came from one sample that was sequenced in a study of response to subunit inactivated influenza vaccine. One entry per CDR3 protein results from TCRdb running MiXCR on the RT-PCR reads. The sample gives around 750,000 distinct CDR3 sequences, about 20% of which show up once; approximately 10% is in the top ten. The specimen was PBMCs from blood, collected more than 4 days after vaccination. Source of these receptors: a man aged 45 to 65 who received an inactivated influenza vaccine.

The CDR3 sequence: CASSLVGVEQFF. Written as DNA, the CDR3 is TGTGCCAGCAGCTTAGTCGGGGTAGAGCAGTTCTTC. This chain links TRBV7-2 with TRBJ2-1; tentatively, D is TRBD2 (5 bases). The length of the CDR3 is 12 residues. V lost 1 base, J lost 10 bases, and 8 bases lay in between. CDR1 and CDR2 from the germline V gene are SGHTA and FQGNSA.

The chain is built from TRBV11-2 and TRBJ2-7; D is uncertain. From germline, CDR1 is SGHAT and CDR2 FQNNGV. The CDR3 totals 14 residues. Between the trimmed V and J ends, which lost 1 base and 0 bases, there was a span of 7 bases. CDR3 in amino acids: CASSLVILSYEQYF. CDR3 coding DNA: TGTGCCAGCAGCTTAGTTATTCTCTCCTACGAGCAGTACTTC.

This sequence joins TRBV6-5 and TRBJ1-1, with D unresolved. The CDR3 is made up of 14 amino acids. The V end lost 0 bases, the J end lost 5 bases, and 10 bases lay between the germline ends. Germline V lookup: CDR1 MNHEY, CDR2 SVGAGI. The CDR3 DNA is TGTGCCAGCAGTTACTCGATAGGATGGACTGAAGCTTTCTTT. Amino acids: CASSYSIGWTEAFF.

J is TRBJ2-3 and V is TRBV18, with TRBD2 as a possible D gene (8 bases). This CDR3 spans 17 amino acids. Trimming stripped 4 bases from V and 2 bases from J, with 19 bases between. Germline V CDR1 and CDR2: KGHSH, LQKENI. The CDR3 DNA reads as TGTGCCAGCTCACAGGGGGCAGCGGGGGCCAACACAGATACGCAGTATTTT. Amino acid sequence: CASSQGAAGANTDTQYF.

This clonotype appeared many times. V and J are TRBV20-1 and TRBJ2-7; 11 bases fit TRBD2. With V trimmed by 1 base and J by 3 bases, 5 bases remained unmatched. Looked up from germline, CDR1 is DFQATT and CDR2 is SNEGSKA (reference sequence). The length of the CDR3 is 15 residues. The CDR3 nucleotides are TGCAGTGCTAGAGGTTTTACTAGCGGGAGCTACGAGCAGTACTTC. This encodes CSARGFTSGSYEQYF.